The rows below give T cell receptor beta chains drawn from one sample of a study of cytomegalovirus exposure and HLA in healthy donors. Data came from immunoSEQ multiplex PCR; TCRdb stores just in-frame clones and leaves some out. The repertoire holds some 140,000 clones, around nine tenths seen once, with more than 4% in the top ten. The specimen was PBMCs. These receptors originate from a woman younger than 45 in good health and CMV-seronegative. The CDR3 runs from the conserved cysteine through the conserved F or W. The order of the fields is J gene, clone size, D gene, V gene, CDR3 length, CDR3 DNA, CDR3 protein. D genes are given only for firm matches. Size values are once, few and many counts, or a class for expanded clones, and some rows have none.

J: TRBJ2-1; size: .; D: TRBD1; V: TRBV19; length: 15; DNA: TGTGCCAGTAGTATTGGGACAGGGACCTACAATGAGCAATTCTTC; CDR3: CASSIGTGTYNEQFF
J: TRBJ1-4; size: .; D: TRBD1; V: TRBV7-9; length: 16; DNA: TGTGCCAGCAGCTTAGAAGTGGGACAGGCTAATGAAAAACTGTTTTTT; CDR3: CASSLEVGQANEKLFF
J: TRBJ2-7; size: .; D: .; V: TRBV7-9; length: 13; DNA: TGTGCCAGCAGCTTACTGTCCGCCTACGAGCAGTACTTC; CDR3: CASSLLSAYEQYF
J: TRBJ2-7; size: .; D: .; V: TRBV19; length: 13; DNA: TGTGCCAGTAGTATAGATGTAGACTACGAGCAGTACTTC; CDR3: CASSIDVDYEQYF
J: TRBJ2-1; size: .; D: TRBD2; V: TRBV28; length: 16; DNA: TGTGCCAGCAGTTTAGGCGCCGGGACTAGCTCCCATGAGCAGTTCTTC; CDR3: CASSLGAGTSSHEQFF
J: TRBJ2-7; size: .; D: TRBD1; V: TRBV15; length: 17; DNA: TGTGCCACCAGCAGACCCGGACAGGGCCGTCTTACCTACGAGCAGTACTTC; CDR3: CATSRPGQGRLTYEQYF
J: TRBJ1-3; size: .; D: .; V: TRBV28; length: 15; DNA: TGTGCCAGCAGTCCCCCCCGGCCGGCCGACTTAACCATATATTTT; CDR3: CASSPPRPADLTIYF
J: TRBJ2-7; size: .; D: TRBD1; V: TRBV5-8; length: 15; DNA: TGTGCCAGCAGCTTGACCCGGGACAGGGGAAGCGAGCAGTACTTC; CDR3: CASSLTRDRGSEQYF
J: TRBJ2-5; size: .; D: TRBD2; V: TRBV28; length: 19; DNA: TGTGCCAGCAGCCTCTACTTGGGAGCGGGAGGGCAAGTCCAAGAGACCCAGTACTTC; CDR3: CASSLYLGAGGQVQETQYF
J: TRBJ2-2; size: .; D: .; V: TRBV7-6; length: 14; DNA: TGTGCCAGCAGCTTAGTCTCGGTCACCGGGGAGCTGTTTTTT; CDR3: CASSLVSVTGELFF
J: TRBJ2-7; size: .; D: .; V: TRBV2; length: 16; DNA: TGTGCCAGCAGTGATTTCAAGGGGAGGATGGCCTACGAGCAGTACTTC; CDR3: CASSDFKGRMAYEQYF
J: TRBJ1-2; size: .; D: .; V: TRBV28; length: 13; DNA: TGTGCCAGCAGTCCGCCACAGGGTTCGGGCTACACCTTC; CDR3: CASSPPQGSGYTF
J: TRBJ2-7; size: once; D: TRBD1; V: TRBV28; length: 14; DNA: TGTGCCAGCAGCCGAGGACAGGGTGGGTACGAGCAGTACTTC; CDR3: CASSRGQGGYEQYF
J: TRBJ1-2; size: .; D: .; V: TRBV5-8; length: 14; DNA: TGTGCCAGCAGCTCGCTCGGGGTAACCTATGGCTACACCTTC; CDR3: CASSSLGVTYGYTF
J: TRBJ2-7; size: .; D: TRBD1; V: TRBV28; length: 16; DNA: TGTGCCAGCATGACAGGGGGCGCCCAAGGCGGCTACGAGCAGTACTTC; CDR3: CASMTGGAQGGYEQYF
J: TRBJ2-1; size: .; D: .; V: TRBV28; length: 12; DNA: TGTGCCAGCAGCCTCACCCGACTAGAGCAGTTCTTC; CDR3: CASSLTRLEQFF
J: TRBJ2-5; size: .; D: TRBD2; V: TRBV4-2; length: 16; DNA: TGTGCCAGCAGCCTTTCCCCTGCTAGCGGGAAAGAGACCCAGTACTTC; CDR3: CASSLSPASGKETQYF
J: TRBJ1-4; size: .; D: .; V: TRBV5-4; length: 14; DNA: TGTGCCAGCAGCCCCAGTGCAACTAATGAAAAACTGTTTTTT; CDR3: CASSPSATNEKLFF
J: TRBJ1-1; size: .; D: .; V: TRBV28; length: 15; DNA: TGTGCCAGCAATTGGGCAGGGAACATCAACACTGAAGCTTTCTTT; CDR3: CASNWAGNINTEAFF
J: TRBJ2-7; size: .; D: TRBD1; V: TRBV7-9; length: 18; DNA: TGTGCCAGCAGCCTCCAAAAAGGACAGGGTTTGGGTTCCTACGAGCAGTACTTC; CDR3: CASSLQKGQGLGSYEQYF
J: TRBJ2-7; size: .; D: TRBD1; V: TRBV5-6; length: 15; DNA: TGTGCCAGCAGCTTGTACCAGGGGGCCTCCTACGAGCAGTACTTC; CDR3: CASSLYQGASYEQYF
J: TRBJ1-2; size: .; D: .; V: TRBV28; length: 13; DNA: TGTGCCAGCAGTTACCAGGCTTACTATGGCTACACCTTC; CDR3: CASSYQAYYGYTF
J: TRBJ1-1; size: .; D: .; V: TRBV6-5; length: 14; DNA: TGTGCCAGCAGTTACCGACGGGTGAACACTGAAGCTTTCTTT; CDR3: CASSYRRVNTEAFF
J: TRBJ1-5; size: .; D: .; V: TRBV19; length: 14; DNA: TGTGCCAGTAGTATCGGGGGTTACAATCAGCCCCAGCATTTT; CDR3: CASSIGGYNQPQHF
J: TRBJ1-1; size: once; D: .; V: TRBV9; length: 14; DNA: TGTGCCAGCGGACCAGGACAGAGTAACACTGAAGCTTTCTTT; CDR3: CASGPGQSNTEAFF
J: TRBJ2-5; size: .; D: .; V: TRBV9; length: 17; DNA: TGTGCCAGCAGCGTAGGCTTGGCAGGGCATATCCAAGAGACCCAGTACTTC; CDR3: CASSVGLAGHIQETQYF
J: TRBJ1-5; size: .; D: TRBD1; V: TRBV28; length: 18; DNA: TGTGCCAGCCGACTAGGGACAGTCTGGGGTATTAGCAATCAGCCCCAGCATTTT; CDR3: CASRLGTVWGISNQPQHF
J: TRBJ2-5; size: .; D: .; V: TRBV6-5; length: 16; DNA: TGTGCCAGCAGTTACGGGGCGGGGCCCACCGGTTGGGCCCAGTACTTC; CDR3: CASSYGAGPTGWAQYF
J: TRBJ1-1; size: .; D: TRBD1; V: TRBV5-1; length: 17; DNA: TGCGCCAGCAGCTCCAGTACAGGGGGCTTAGGAAACACTGAAGCTTTCTTT; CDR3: CASSSSTGGLGNTEAFF
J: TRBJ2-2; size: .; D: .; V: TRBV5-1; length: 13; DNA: TGCGCCAGCAATCCTTTCGGCACCGGGGAGCTGTTTTTT; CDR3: CASNPFGTGELFF
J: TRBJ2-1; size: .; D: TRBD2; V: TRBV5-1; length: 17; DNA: TGCGCCAGCAGCTCGGAATGGACTAGCGGGTTCAAGAGGGGGCAGTTCTTC; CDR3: CASSSEWTSGFKRGQFF
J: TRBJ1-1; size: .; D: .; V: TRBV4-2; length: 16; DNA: TGTGCCAGCAGCCAAGAATTTCGCCGGGGGAGCACTGAAGCTTTCTTT; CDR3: CASSQEFRRGSTEAFF
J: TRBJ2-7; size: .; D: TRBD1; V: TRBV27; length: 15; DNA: TGTGCCAGCAGTTGGGGTTGGCAGGGGGCCTACGAGCAGTACTTC; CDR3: CASSWGWQGAYEQYF
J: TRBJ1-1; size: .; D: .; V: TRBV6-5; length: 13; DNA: TGTGCCAGTAGTATACAGGAATTCACTGAAGCTTTCTTT; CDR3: CASSIQEFTEAFF
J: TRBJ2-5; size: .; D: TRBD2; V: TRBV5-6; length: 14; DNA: TGTGCCAGCAGCGTACGAGCGGGAGCAGAGACCCAGTACTTC; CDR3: CASSVRAGAETQYF
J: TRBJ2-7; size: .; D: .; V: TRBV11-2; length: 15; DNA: TGTGCCAGCAGCCTAACAGGGAAAAGCTCCTACGAGCAGTACTTC; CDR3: CASSLTGKSSYEQYF
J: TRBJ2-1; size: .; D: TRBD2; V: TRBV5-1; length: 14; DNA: TGCGCCAGCGGTGCGGGCCTAGCGGGAGTTGAGCAGTTCTTC; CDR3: CASGAGLAGVEQFF
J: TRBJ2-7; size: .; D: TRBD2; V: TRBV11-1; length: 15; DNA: TGTGCCAGCAGCTTGGGGGGGACCAGATCCTACGAGCAGTACTTC; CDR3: CASSLGGTRSYEQYF
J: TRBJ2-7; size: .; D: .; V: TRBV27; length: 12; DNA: TGTGCCAGCAGATCTAGCGTCTACGAGCAGTACTTC; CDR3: CASRSSVYEQYF
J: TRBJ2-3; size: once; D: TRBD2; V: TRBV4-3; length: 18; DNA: TGCGCCAGCAGCCCCAGTCCTCAGACTAGCGGAAGCACAGATACGCAGTATTTT; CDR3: CASSPSPQTSGSTDTQYF
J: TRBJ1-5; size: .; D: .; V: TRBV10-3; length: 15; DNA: TGTGCCATCAGTCCAGGGGCGTTTGGCAATCAGCCCCAGCATTTT; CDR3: CAISPGAFGNQPQHF
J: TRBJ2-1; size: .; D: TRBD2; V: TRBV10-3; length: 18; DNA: TGTGCCATCAGGGGTAACCGGGAGGGCCCTCTTTCCTACAATGAGCAGTTCTTC; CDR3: CAIRGNREGPLSYNEQFF
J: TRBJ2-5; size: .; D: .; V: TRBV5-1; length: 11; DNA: TGCGCCAGCAGTGGCATGGAGACCCAGTACTTC; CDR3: CASSGMETQYF
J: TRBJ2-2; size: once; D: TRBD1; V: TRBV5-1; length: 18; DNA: TGCGCCAGCAGCTTTTTGGCAGGGGGTATGGGGCACACCGGGGAGCTGTTTTTT; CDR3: CASSFLAGGMGHTGELFF
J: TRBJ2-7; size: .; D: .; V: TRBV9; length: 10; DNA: TGTGCCAGCAGCGTTAACACGCAGTACTTC; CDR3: CASSVNTQYF
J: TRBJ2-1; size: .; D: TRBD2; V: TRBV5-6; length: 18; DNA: TGTGCCAGCAGCGGGGGTCTCACCGGGACTAGCGGATACAATGAGCAGTTCTTC; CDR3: CASSGGLTGTSGYNEQFF
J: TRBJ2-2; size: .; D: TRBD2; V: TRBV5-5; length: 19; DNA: TGTGCCAGCCTCACCGCGCCAACGACTAGCGGGATGGGTACCGGGGAGCTGTTTTTT; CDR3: CASLTAPTTSGMGTGELFF
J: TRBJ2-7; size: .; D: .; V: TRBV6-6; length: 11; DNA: TGTGCCAGCAGCGCGTATTGGGAGCAGTACTTC; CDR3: CASSAYWEQYF
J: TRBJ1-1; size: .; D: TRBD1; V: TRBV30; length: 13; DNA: TGTGCCTGGAGTGTTTTGCAGGGGGCTGAAGCTTTCTTT; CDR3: CAWSVLQGAEAFF
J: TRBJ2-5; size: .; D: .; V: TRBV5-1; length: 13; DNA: TGCGCCAGCAGCTTGGGGGGAGGCGAGACCCAGTACTTC; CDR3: CASSLGGGETQYF
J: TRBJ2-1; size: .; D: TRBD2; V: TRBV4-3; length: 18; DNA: TGCGCCAGCAGCCAAGATTGGGCTAGCGGGAGGGCCTATTTGGAGCAGTTCTTC; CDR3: CASSQDWASGRAYLEQFF
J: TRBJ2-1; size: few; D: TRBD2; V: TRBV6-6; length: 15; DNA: TGTGCCAGCAGCCGGGGACTAGCGGGAGGAAATGAGCAGTTCTTC; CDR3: CASSRGLAGGNEQFF
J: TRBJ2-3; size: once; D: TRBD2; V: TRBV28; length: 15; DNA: TGTGCCAGCAGTTCGGGCGGGGGGGCTGCAGATACGCAGTATTTT; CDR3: CASSSGGGAADTQYF
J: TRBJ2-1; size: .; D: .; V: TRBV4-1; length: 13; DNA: TGCGCCAGCAGCCAGGGGGGAAGCAATGAGCAGTTCTTC; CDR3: CASSQGGSNEQFF
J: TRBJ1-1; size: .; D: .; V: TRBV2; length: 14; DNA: TGTGCCAGCAGTGAGACAGGATTCCACACTGAAGCTTTCTTT; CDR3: CASSETGFHTEAFF